This TCR beta chain was profiled in a study of T-cell memory formation after mild COVID-19. A single record per CDR3 protein comes from TCRdb applying MiXCR to the 5' RACE reads. The sample contains 300,000 to 350,000 distinct CDR3 sequences, 10% to 15% of which appear only once. Sequences were obtained from PBMCs or a T cell subset sorted from them (not recorded which). The clonotype comes from a man in his late teens or twenties who had mild COVID-19 (a few samples of this study predate the infection). Cell type and time point are not known.

Here the CDR3 reads CASSQGGAVDEQYF. Written as DNA, the CDR3 is TGCGCCAGCAGCCAAGGAGGAGCAGTTGACGAGCAGTACTTC. The V call is TRBV4-1, the J call TRBJ2-7; D gene ambiguous. The germline CDR1 and CDR2 sequences are MGHRA and YSYEKL. Trimming removed 1 base from V and 5 bases from J, with 12 bases in between. The CDR3 totals 14 residues.